This T cell receptor (beta chain) was found in a study of blood T cells in healthy people across ages. Study information: There was about one barcoded beta molecule captured by template switching per two T cells. General study findings and limits: It was the long-lived donors that had more naive CD4+ cells and higher diversity than aged donors.

The length of the CDR3 is 15 residues. The germline gives CDR1 MGHRA, CDR2 YSYEKL. Trimming left V 4 bases short and J 4 bases short, with 16 bases between. Next came a second PCR, run for 7 to 11 cycles, which used a sample-barcoded 5' primer along with a J-beta primer mix. Each CDR3 protein is one row after TCRdb ran MiXCR on the 5' RACE reads. The table has 650,000 to 700,000 distinct CDR3 sequences, around 50% seen once. In regard to this clonotype: Its antigen is unidentified. A read error may explain this, as a much larger clone is one base away.

The chain combines TRBV4-1 with TRBJ1-2; no definite D call. The TCR comes from a woman over 75 in good health. The specimen was blood. The CDR3 sequence: CASSPETLRVYGYTF. The CDR3 DNA follows: TGCGCCAGCAGCCCAGAGACACTCCGGGTCTATGGCTACACCTTC.